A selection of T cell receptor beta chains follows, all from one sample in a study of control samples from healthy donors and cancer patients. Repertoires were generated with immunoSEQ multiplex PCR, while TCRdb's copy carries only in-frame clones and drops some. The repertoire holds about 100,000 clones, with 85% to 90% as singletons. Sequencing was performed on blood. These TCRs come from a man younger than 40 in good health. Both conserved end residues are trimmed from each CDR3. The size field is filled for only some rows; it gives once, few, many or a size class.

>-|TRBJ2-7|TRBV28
ASRSGSSYEQY
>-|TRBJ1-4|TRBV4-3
ASSQGTAGTNEKLF
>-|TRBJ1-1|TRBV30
AWGPGHSLF
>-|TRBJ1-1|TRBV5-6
ASSLTGGLNTEAF
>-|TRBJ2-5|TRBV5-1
ASSLTRETQY
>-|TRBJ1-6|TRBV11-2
ASSRARTGTNSPLH
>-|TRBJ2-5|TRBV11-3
ASSANGQIRGQETQY
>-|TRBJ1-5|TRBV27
ASSLRLGWSNQPQH
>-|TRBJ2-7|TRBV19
ASSMGTSGTPSLKEQY
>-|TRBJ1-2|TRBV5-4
ASSLDRDGYT
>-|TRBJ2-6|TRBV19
ASNPGQASSGANVLT
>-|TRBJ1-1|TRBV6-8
ASILGGGINTEAF
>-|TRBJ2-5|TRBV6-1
ASSESFGWHIY
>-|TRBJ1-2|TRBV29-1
SVETGQNYGYT
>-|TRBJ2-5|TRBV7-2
ASSAWGGVQETQY
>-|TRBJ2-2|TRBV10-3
AISEFGTANTGELF
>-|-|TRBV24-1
ATSDRGTGNTIY
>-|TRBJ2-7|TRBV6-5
ASSPGTSTYEQY
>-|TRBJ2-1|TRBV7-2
ASSPTSGAWNEQF
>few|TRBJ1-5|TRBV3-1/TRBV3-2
ASSQDLGVQPQH
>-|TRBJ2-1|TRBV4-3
ASSQPGVNEQF
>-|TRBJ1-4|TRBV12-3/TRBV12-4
ASSLGLNEKLF
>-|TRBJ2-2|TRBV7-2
ASSFFGGVYSTGELF
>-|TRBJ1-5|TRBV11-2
ASSLYPGGHQPQH
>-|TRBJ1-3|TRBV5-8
ASSLLGGGPTSGNTIY
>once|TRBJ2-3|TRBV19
ASSIVPGGTDTQY
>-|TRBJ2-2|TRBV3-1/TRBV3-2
ASSLKATTNTGELF
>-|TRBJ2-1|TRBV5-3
ARSTQREGSHEQF
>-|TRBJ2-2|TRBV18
ASSPPIGQEYSNTGELF
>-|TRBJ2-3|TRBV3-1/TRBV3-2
ASSQDLNPNTQY